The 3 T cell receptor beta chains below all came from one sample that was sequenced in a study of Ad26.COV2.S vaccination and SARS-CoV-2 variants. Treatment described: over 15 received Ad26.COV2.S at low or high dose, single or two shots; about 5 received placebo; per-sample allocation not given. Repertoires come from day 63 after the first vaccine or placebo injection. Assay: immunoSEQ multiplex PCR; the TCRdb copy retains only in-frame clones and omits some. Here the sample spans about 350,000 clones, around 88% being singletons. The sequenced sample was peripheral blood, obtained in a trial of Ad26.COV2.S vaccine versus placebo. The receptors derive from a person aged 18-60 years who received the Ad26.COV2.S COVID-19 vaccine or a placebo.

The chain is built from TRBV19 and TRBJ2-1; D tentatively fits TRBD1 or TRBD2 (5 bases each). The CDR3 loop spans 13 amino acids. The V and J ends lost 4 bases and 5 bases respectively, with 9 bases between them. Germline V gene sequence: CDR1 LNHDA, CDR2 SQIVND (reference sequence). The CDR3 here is CASSKGTNNEQFF. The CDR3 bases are TGTGCCAGTAGTAAAGGGACGAACAATGAGCAGTTCTTC. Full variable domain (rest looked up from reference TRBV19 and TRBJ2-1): DGGITQSPKYLFRKEGQNVTLSCEQNLNHDAMYWYRQDPGQGLRLIYYSQIVNDFQKGDIAEGYSVSREKKESFPLTVTSAQKNPTAFYLCASSKGTNNEQFFGPGTRLTVL.

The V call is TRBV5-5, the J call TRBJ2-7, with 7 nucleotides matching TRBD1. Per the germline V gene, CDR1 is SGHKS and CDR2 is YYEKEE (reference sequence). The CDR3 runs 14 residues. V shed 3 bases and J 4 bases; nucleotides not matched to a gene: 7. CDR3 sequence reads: CASSSLGGAYEQYF. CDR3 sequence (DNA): TGTGCCAGCAGCTCCTTAGGGGGCGCGTACGAGCAGTACTTC.

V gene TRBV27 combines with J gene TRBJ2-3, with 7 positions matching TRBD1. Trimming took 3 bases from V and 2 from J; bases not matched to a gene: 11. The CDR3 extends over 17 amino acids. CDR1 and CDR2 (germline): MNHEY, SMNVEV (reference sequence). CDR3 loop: CASSLLPRDSPTDTQYF. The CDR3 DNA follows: TGTGCCAGCAGTTTGCTCCCCCGGGACAGCCCCACAGATACGCAGTATTTT.